These 2 T cell receptor beta chains came from one sample sequenced in a study of technical replicates of blood from several donors. Clones were sequenced by immunoSEQ multiplex PCR, and TCRdb holds only the in-frame ones, with some missing. Of tens of thousands of clones in the sample, 90% to 95% were seen once. The sequenced sample was PBMCs. All receptors derive from a human donor in good health. Some clones in this sample may be carry-over from other donors' samples.

The chain combines TRBV5-6 with TRBJ2-7, with D perhaps matching TRBD2 (6 bases). Germline V gene sequence: CDR1 SGHDT, CDR2 YYEEEE. Trimming stripped 1 base from V and 6 bases from J, with 11 bases between. This CDR3 region has 13 residues. DNA of the CDR3: TGTGCCAGCAGCTTGACTCGGGGGTCCGAGCAGTACTTC. It codes for CASSLTRGSEQYF.

The rearrangement links TRBV18 to TRBJ1-3; TRBD1 matches at 7 bases. The V gene end was trimmed by 3 bases and the J gene end by 0 bases; junction bases not matched to a gene: 2. The V gene's germline CDR1 is KGHSH and CDR2 LQKENI. CDR3 size: 15 residues. Written as DNA, the CDR3 is TGTGCCAGCTCACCGGGACAGCACTCTGGAAACACCATATATTTT. Translation gives CASSPGQHSGNTIYF.